This TCR beta chain was captured by sequencing in a study of blood T cell repertoires in COVID-19. Study overall: Samples of COVID-19 (acute and convalescent) were obtained from the United States, Italy and Spain. In each case, the material was cDNA or gDNA derived from T cells, B-cell-depleted T cells, or PBMCs.

Authors' analysis steps: Amplifying reference gene primers gave estimates of nucleated cell counts. This table comes from immunoSEQ multiplex PCR, and its TCRdb copy is limited to in-frame clones, with some not included. Clone size and V and J calls were adopted from that table, with D and trimming inferred from the DNA. The sample carries 110,000 or so clones, about 85% recorded once. The germline CDR1 and CDR2 sequences are ENHRY and SYGVKD. The CDR3 has 19 amino acids. With V trimmed by 0 bases and J by 0 bases, 5 bases remained unmatched. The receptor comes from a man in his fifties or sixties with acute or convalescent COVID-19. Material for sequencing was peripheral blood. V usage is TRBV10-3 and J usage is TRBJ2-2, with 12 positions matching TRBD2. Here the CDR3 reads CAISESKLAGGPNTGELFF. The CDR3 DNA reads TGTGCCATCAGTGAGTCGAAACTAGCGGGGGGCCCGAACACCGGGGAGCTGTTTTTT.